A single sample gave rise to the 30 T cell receptor beta chains below, sequenced in a study of CXCR3-negative and CXCR3-positive naive CD8 T cells. General study points: More hydrophobic TRB CDR3s occurred in CXCR3-positive than in CXCR3-negative naive cells.

These receptors' antigens are unknown. UMI-labeled TRB cDNA libraries were prepared by 5' RACE. TCRdb re-analyzed the 5' RACE reads; it lists each CDR3 protein once, without DNA. Here the sample table reports some 150,000 distinct CDR3 sequences. The specimen was naive CXCR3+ CD8+ T cells from blood. Noted subset: CD45RO-CCR7+CD27+CD95- naive CD8+ T cells expressing CXCR3 (TNR3+). The receptors shown here come from a human donor in good health. Some clones in this sample may be carry-over from other donors' samples.

CDR3: CASSLPPLETQYF. The rearrangement links TRBV5-6 to TRBJ2-5. This CDR3 region has 13 residues. Germline V CDR1 and CDR2: SGHDT, YYEEEE.

The chain uses TRBV7-8 and TRBJ2-3; checking the TCRdb D call of TRBD2 is not possible without DNA. The CDR3 has 16 residues. The germline V gene encodes CDR1 SGHVS and CDR2 FQNEAQ. Here the CDR3 reads CASSSEAGGATDTQYF.

The chain combines TRBV29-1 with TRBJ2-1; TCRdb's D call, TRBD2, is unchecked because there is no DNA. This CDR3 is built from 18 residues. The germline CDR1 and CDR2 sequences are SQVTM and ANQGSEA. CDR3 in amino acids: CSVGGFNGRLAGDQRQFF.

V is TRBV6-5 and J is TRBJ2-5; lacking DNA, the TRBD1 call made by TCRdb goes unchecked. This CDR3 region has 15 residues. Looked up from germline, CDR1 is MNHEY and CDR2 is SVGAGI. CDR3 residues: CASSYSDQWGETQYF.

This chain joins TRBV7-9 and TRBJ2-3. Germline CDR1 and CDR2: SEHNR and FQNEAQ (reference sequence). This CDR3 spans 15 amino acids. This CDR3 is CASSLVPGLTDTQYF.

This rearrangement joins TRBV29-1 to TRBJ2-7; TCRdb picks TRBD1, but there is no DNA to check that call. CDR3 length equals 15 residues. Germline V CDR1 and CDR2: SQVTM, ANQGSEA. The CDR3 here is CSVLNGVDRPYEQYF.

The CDR3 sequence: CASSFRQGNSPLHF. The V call is TRBV13, the J call TRBJ1-6; without DNA, the TCRdb call of TRBD1 cannot be checked. The CDR3 covers 14 residues. Germline loops: CDR1 PRHDT, CDR2 FYEKMQ (reference sequence).

This rearrangement joins TRBV11-2 to TRBJ2-3; TCRdb picks TRBD2, but there is no DNA to check that call. Germline loops: CDR1 SGHAT, CDR2 FQNNGV. The CDR3 sequence is 13 residues long. The CDR3 loop reads CASSPSHANTQYF.

V is TRBV7-7 and J is TRBJ2-7. The germline CDR1 and CDR2 sequences are SSHAT and FNYEAQ (reference sequence). The CDR3 has 13 amino acids. CDR3: CASQDIHSYEQYF.

This sequence joins TRBV19 and TRBJ2-1; without DNA, the TCRdb call of TRBD1 cannot be checked. Looked up from germline, CDR1 is LNHDA and CDR2 is SQIVND (reference sequence). The CDR3 is made up of 12 amino acids. The CDR3 sequence is CASQGGYNEQFF.

The chain has TRBV7-9 and TRBJ1-2; TCRdb's D call, TRBD1, is unchecked because there is no DNA. CDR1 and CDR2 (germline): SEHNR, FQNEAQ (reference sequence). This CDR3 has 18 residues. The CDR3 loop reads CASSAPGQSVSANYGYTF.

This sequence joins TRBV28 and TRBJ2-7. This CDR3 is 12 amino acids long. CDR1 and CDR2 from the germline V gene are MDHEN and SYDVKM. Here the CDR3 reads CATRDGSYEQYF.

The chain carries TRBV20-1 and TRBJ2-1; checking the TCRdb D call of TRBD1 is not possible without DNA. CDR3 length: 17 residues. The germline V gene has CDR1 DFQATT and CDR2 SNEGSKA (reference sequence). The CDR3 reads CSARVLSSGGAYNEQFF.

V gene TRBV7-9 combines with J gene TRBJ1-1. Germline CDR1 reads SEHNR; CDR2 reads FQNEAQ (reference sequence). This CDR3 has 13 amino acids. The CDR3 sequence is CASNTEGSTEAFF.

The gene calls are TRBV11-1 and TRBJ2-7; TCRdb outputs TRBD1, but without DNA this stays unchecked. The CDR3 contains 17 residues. In germline, CDR1 is SGHAT, CDR2 FQDESV (reference sequence). CDR3 loop: CASSGPLGKDSGYEQYF.

The chain has TRBV28 and TRBJ2-1; TCRdb picks TRBD2, but there is no DNA to check that call. The germline CDR1 and CDR2 sequences are MDHEN and SYDVKM. There are 13 residues in the CDR3. The CDR3: CASSLSAGNEQFF. The complete variable domain, with remaining parts taken from reference TRBV28 and TRBJ2-1, reads DVKVTQSSRYLVKRTGEKVFLECVQDMDHENMFWYRQDPGLGLRLIYFSYDVKMKEKGDIPEGYSVSREKKERFSLILESASTNQTSMYLCASSLSAGNEQFFGPGTRLTVL.

This sequence joins TRBV19 and TRBJ2-1; the TCRdb call, TRBD1, lacks DNA for checking. Germline V gene lookup returns CDR1 LNHDA and CDR2 SQIVND (reference sequence). This CDR3 is built from 15 residues. The CDR3 protein is CASSIAGQGNNEQFF.

V usage is TRBV30 and J usage is TRBJ1-5. The germline gives CDR1 GTSNPN, CDR2 SVGIG (reference sequence). The CDR3 runs to 11 residues. CDR3 region: CAWGVGQPQHF. Full variable domain (remainder filled in from reference TRBV30 and TRBJ1-5): SQTIHQWPATLVQPVGSPLSLECTVEGTSNPNLYWYRQAAGRGLQLLFYSVGIGQISSEVPQNLSASRPQDRQFILSSKKLLLSDSGFYLCAWGVGQPQHFGDGTRLSIL.

This rearrangement joins TRBV13 to TRBJ2-1. Germline CDR1 reads PRHDT; CDR2 reads FYEKMQ (reference sequence). The CDR3 extends over 15 amino acids. This chain's CDR3 is CASSLSGSFDNEQFF.

V gene TRBV2 combines with J gene TRBJ2-1. CDR1 and CDR2 (germline): SNHLY, FYNNEI. The CDR3 covers 15 residues. The CDR3 sequence: CASNNIRSSYNEQFF.

V is TRBV18 and J is TRBJ1-5; TCRdb selects TRBD1, and the lack of DNA leaves this call unchecked. Germline CDR1 reads KGHSH; CDR2 reads LQKENI. This CDR3 region has 15 residues. CDR3 amino acids: CASAPGYQGNQPQHF.

The chain is built from TRBV28 and TRBJ1-2; there is no DNA to check the TCRdb D call of TRBD1. CDR3 size: 14 residues. Germline CDR1 reads MDHEN; CDR2 reads SYDVKM. The CDR3 loop reads CASSPPGPSNGYTF.

The rearrangement uses TRBV29-1 and TRBJ2-7; lacking DNA, the TRBD2 call made by TCRdb goes unchecked. CDR1 and CDR2 from the germline V gene are SQVTM and ANQGSEA. This CDR3 has 15 amino acids. The CDR3 spells CSVETSASGSYEQYF.

V usage is TRBV23-1 and J usage is TRBJ1-5; TCRdb calls TRBD1, which cannot be checked without DNA. TRBV23-1 is an ORF, with its function uncertain. The CDR3 runs to 16 residues. This chain's CDR3 is CASSHPLTGANQPQHF.

The chain is built from TRBV2 and TRBJ1-1. This CDR3 contains 14 residues. Germline-derived CDR1 and CDR2 are SNHLY and FYNNEI. Here the CDR3 reads CASSRQTPITEAFF. The full variable domain, completed using reference TRBV2 and TRBJ1-1, is EPEVTQTPSHQVTQMGQEVILRCVPISNHLYFYWYRQILGQKVEFLVSFYNNEISEKSEIFDDQFSVERPDGSNFTLKIRSTKLEDSAMYFCASSRQTPITEAFFGQGTRLTVV.

The rearrangement links TRBV6-2 or TRBV6-3 to TRBJ2-5; TCRdb selects TRBD1, and the lack of DNA leaves this call unchecked. CDR1 MNHEY and CDR2 SVGEGT come from the germline V gene. The CDR3 length is 13 residues. CDR3 sequence reads: CASSYVPGETQYF.

The chain couples TRBV5-1 to TRBJ1-1; TCRdb gives TRBD1 as the D gene, but with no DNA this cannot be confirmed. Per germline, CDR1 SGHRS and CDR2 YFSETQ. The CDR3 contains 17 residues. The CDR3 loop reads CASSPPQGQLTNTEAFF.

This chain connects TRBV9 to TRBJ1-6; TCRdb reports TRBD1, a call that lacks DNA to check it against. CDR1 is SGDLS, CDR2 YYNGEE, per germline. The CDR3 runs 15 residues. The CDR3: CASSETTGRVSPLHF. The complete variable domain, with remaining parts taken from reference TRBV9 and TRBJ1-6, reads DSGVTQTPKHLITATGQRVTLRCSPRSGDLSVYWYQQSLDQGLQFLIQYYNGEERAKGNILERFSAQQFPDLHSELNLSSLELGDSALYFCASSETTGRVSPLHFGNGTRLTVT.

The V call is TRBV12-3 or TRBV12-4, the J call TRBJ2-2. This CDR3 contains 15 residues. The CDR3 loop is CASSLPELNTGELFF.

The V call is TRBV29-1, the J call TRBJ2-7; TCRdb selects TRBD1, and the lack of DNA leaves this call unchecked. CDR3 length equals 13 residues. CDR1 and CDR2 from the germline V gene are SQVTM and ANQGSEA. Here the CDR3 reads CSVRGTSSYEQYF.